This TCR beta chain was identified during a study of OX40 agonist ivuxolimab in advanced cancers. About the research overall: Three patients showed partial responses: one hepatocellular carcinoma and two cutaneous melanoma cases.

CDR1 SNHLY and CDR2 FYNNEI come from the germline V gene. V lost 5 bases, J lost 3 bases, and 7 bases stayed unmatched. The CDR3 spans 16 residues. The repertoire was sequenced with immunoSEQ multiplex PCR; TCRdb's copy has only in-frame clones and lacks some. The profile covers tens of thousands of clones, with around four fifths appearing a single time and 5.9% taken by the ten largest. V is TRBV2 and J is TRBJ2-1, with TRBD2 matching 10 bases. Sequenced material: CD4+ or CD8+ T cells sorted from blood, taken in a trial of the OX40 agonist ivuxolimab. The sequence came from an adult with an advanced solid tumor such as melanoma, head and neck, liver or kidney cancer. The DNA for the CDR3 is TGTGCCAGCAGTCTAAGCGGGGGGGCGGGCTACAATGAGCAGTTCTTC. Residues: CASSLSGGAGYNEQFF.